The rows below give T cell receptor beta chains drawn from one sample of a study of blood T cell repertoires in COVID-19. Sequencing used immunoSEQ multiplex PCR; TCRdb keeps in-frame clones, though not all of them. The sample holds about 180,000 clones; roughly 83% are singletons and the top ten take 7.5% to 10%. Sequencing was performed on PBMCs or T cells enriched from blood (not recorded which). These TCRs come from a woman aged 25 to 45 who had recovered from COVID-19. The CDR3 runs from the conserved cysteine through the conserved F or W. Fields, in order: J gene, clone size, V gene, D gene, CDR3 protein, CDR3 DNA. The D gene is left open where the match is weak. Expanded clones are given a class, and other clones once, few, many or no size at all.

J gene: TRBJ1-1
clone size: .
V gene: TRBV10-3
D gene: .
CDR3 protein: CAISESGTNTEAFF
CDR3 DNA: TGTGCCATCAGTGAGTCGGGGACAAATACTGAAGCTTTCTTT

J gene: TRBJ1-1
clone size: few
V gene: TRBV6-5
D gene: TRBD1
CDR3 protein: CASSYYGDRAFF
CDR3 DNA: TGTGCCAGCAGTTATTATGGGGACAGAGCTTTCTTT

J gene: TRBJ2-1
clone size: .
V gene: TRBV19
D gene: .
CDR3 protein: CASSTTSPPLSYNEQFF
CDR3 DNA: TGTGCCAGTAGTACTACTAGCCCGCCACTCTCCTACAATGAGCAGTTCTTC

J gene: TRBJ1-2
clone size: .
V gene: TRBV9
D gene: .
CDR3 protein: CASSVQGKVEGYTF
CDR3 DNA: TGTGCCAGCAGCGTACAGGGGAAGGTGGAGGGCTACACCTTC

J gene: TRBJ1-4
clone size: .
V gene: TRBV7-9
D gene: TRBD1
CDR3 protein: CASSLGDRGKLFF
CDR3 DNA: TGTGCCAGCAGCTTAGGCGACAGGGGGAAACTGTTTTTT

J gene: TRBJ2-2
clone size: many
V gene: TRBV6-4
D gene: .
CDR3 protein: CASSEGGANTGELFF
CDR3 DNA: TGTGCCAGCAGTGAGGGGGGGGCCAACACCGGGGAGCTGTTTTTT

J gene: TRBJ1-5
clone size: .
V gene: TRBV30
D gene: TRBD1
CDR3 protein: CAWSADRGNQPQHF
CDR3 DNA: TGTGCCTGGAGCGCTGACAGGGGAAATCAGCCCCAGCATTTT

J gene: TRBJ2-7
clone size: .
V gene: TRBV30
D gene: .
CDR3 protein: CAWSAEVGYEQYF
CDR3 DNA: TGTGCCTGGAGTGCAGAGGTCGGCTACGAGCAGTACTTC

J gene: TRBJ2-1
clone size: .
V gene: TRBV7-9
D gene: .
CDR3 protein: CASSYPVADQSPYNEQFF
CDR3 DNA: TGTGCCAGCAGCTACCCCGTGGCGGATCAAAGTCCCTACAATGAGCAGTTCTTC

J gene: TRBJ1-3
clone size: .
V gene: TRBV6-1
D gene: .
CDR3 protein: CASSDRPGDSGNTIYF
CDR3 DNA: TGTGCCAGCAGTGACCGGCCGGGGGACTCTGGAAACACCATATATTTT

J gene: TRBJ2-1
clone size: .
V gene: TRBV14
D gene: TRBD1
CDR3 protein: CASSQEPPWTGGSNEQFF
CDR3 DNA: TGTGCCAGCAGCCAAGAACCCCCCTGGACAGGGGGGTCCAATGAGCAGTTCTTC

J gene: TRBJ1-1
clone size: .
V gene: TRBV9
D gene: .
CDR3 protein: CASTDLVGTEAFF
CDR3 DNA: TGTGCCAGCACAGACCTAGTCGGCACTGAAGCTTTCTTT

J gene: TRBJ1-1
clone size: .
V gene: TRBV27
D gene: TRBD1
CDR3 protein: CASSFDPLTGGHTEAFF
CDR3 DNA: TGTGCCAGCAGTTTCGATCCTCTAACAGGGGGGCACACTGAAGCTTTCTTT

J gene: TRBJ2-6
clone size: .
V gene: TRBV19
D gene: TRBD1
CDR3 protein: CASSPRYRQGHRGANVLTF
CDR3 DNA: TGTGCCAGTAGCCCAAGATACCGACAGGGCCATCGTGGGGCCAACGTCCTGACTTTC

J gene: TRBJ2-2
clone size: .
V gene: TRBV12-3/TRBV12-4
D gene: .
CDR3 protein: CASRAYTGELFF
CDR3 DNA: TGTGCCAGCAGGGCCTACACCGGGGAGCTGTTTTTT

J gene: TRBJ1-6
clone size: .
V gene: TRBV4-2
D gene: TRBD1
CDR3 protein: CASGQGAGVGSPLHF
CDR3 DNA: TGTGCCAGCGGACAGGGGGCGGGGGTAGGTTCACCCCTCCACTTT